This is a list of T cell receptor beta chains from one sample in a study of PD-1 blockade in classical Hodgkin lymphoma. Sequencing used immunoSEQ multiplex PCR; TCRdb keeps in-frame clones, though not all of them. The sample holds tens of thousands of clones, 88% seen once. The sequencing used peripheral blood mononuclear cells (PBMCs), collected before the fourth cycle of nivolumab. The receptors stem from a human donor with classical Hodgkin lymphoma. The conserved cysteine and the conserved F or W are not part of the CDR3 here. The order of the fields is J gene, V gene, CDR3 protein.

>TRBJ2-7|TRBV7-7
ASSQGQGAYEQY
>TRBJ2-3|TRBV27
ASSLYLASTDTQY
>TRBJ2-7|TRBV12-5
ASGLVAPGLAGGYQPAYEQY
>TRBJ1-2|TRBV19
ASSTRDRGPYGYT
>TRBJ2-2|TRBV5-4
ASSVTGTSPGELF
>TRBJ2-1|TRBV5-1
ASSSDSSSYNEQF
>TRBJ2-3|TRBV6-1
AARGGIGDTQY
>TRBJ1-1|TRBV7-9
ASSSGMRSENTEAF
>TRBJ1-1|TRBV6-5
ASRFTGGLEAF
>TRBJ1-2|TRBV6-1
ASSELVYYGYT
>TRBJ2-7|TRBV15
ATSRVRLDYEQY
>TRBJ2-7|TRBV4-1
ASSPLLTSEQY
>TRBJ1-1|TRBV10-2
ASSDDGMNTKAF
>TRBJ2-3|TRBV6-4
ASSEGTSGTDTQY
>TRBJ2-5|TRBV29-1
SVEDTGGTQETQY
>TRBJ1-1|TRBV7-2
ASRQGATEAF
>TRBJ2-2|TRBV18
ASSPVQIITGELF
>TRBJ2-1|TRBV12-5
ASGQTGRQF
>TRBJ2-3|TRBV7-3
ASSLRRGVDTQY
>TRBJ2-1|TRBV7-9
ASSLQGYEQF
>TRBJ2-5|TRBV28
ASSPPSGGSETQY
>TRBJ2-3|TRBV18
ASSPLGSTDTQY
>TRBJ2-2|TRBV15
ATSRGTGDTGELF
>TRBJ2-5|TRBV5-1
ASSLGTSGGQETQY
>TRBJ1-1|TRBV19
ASSISFRGHTEAF
>TRBJ1-4|TRBV18
ASSYMGAPGPREKLF
>TRBJ1-6|TRBV23-1
ASTHPGGSESPLH
>TRBJ2-5|TRBV11-3
ASSLRGWETQY
>TRBJ2-5|TRBV11-2
ASSYGGQLSETQY
>TRBJ2-7|TRBV6-6
AIGRFPYEQY
>TRBJ2-5|TRBV9
ASSVDSHPETQY
>TRBJ2-5|TRBV18
ASSPKETQY
>TRBJ2-1|TRBV7-8
ASSLGPGDEQF
>TRBJ1-1|TRBV5-1
ASSLAASANTEAF
>TRBJ2-5|TRBV5-8
ASSLYRGLQETQY
>TRBJ2-5|TRBV5-1
ASSLGQGETQY
>TRBJ2-2|TRBV19
ASIDRTATGELF
>TRBJ1-3|TRBV2
ASSEFTVEPGNTIY
>TRBJ2-7|TRBV5-1
ASSFMWGGLYEQY
>TRBJ2-3|TRBV15
ATSSLLTSGGESTQY
>TRBJ2-1|TRBV5-1
ASSPPTGAVDNEQF
>TRBJ2-7|TRBV15
ATRGRREFDEQY
>TRBJ2-2|TRBV2
ASGGGVANTGELF
>TRBJ2-5|TRBV20-1
SARGETQY
>TRBJ2-1|TRBV19
ASSIRDGAYNEQF
>TRBJ1-1|TRBV5-1
ASSFDCRS
>TRBJ1-3|TRBV18
ASSPADRGGNTIY
>TRBJ2-7|TRBV6-1
ASSVQGSYEQY
>TRBJ2-2|TRBV6-1
AVTSNRDTGELF
>TRBJ1-6|TRBV7-3
ASSWTGGRSPLH
>TRBJ2-3|TRBV28
ASRDGTHLRTQY
>TRBJ1-4|TRBV5-1
ASSWGQDINEKLF
>TRBJ2-3|TRBV5-1
ASSPRLAGGTDTQY
>TRBJ2-3|TRBV6-6
ASSYSTGRTDTQY
>TRBJ2-4|TRBV29-1
SPGGAKNIQY
>TRBJ2-3|TRBV29-1
SVVLAGAYTQY
>TRBJ2-5|TRBV7-9
ASSPGLAGGPETQY
>TRBJ2-1|TRBV4-1
ASSQPHRGTKARQF
>TRBJ2-7|TRBV11-3
ACQTSY
>TRBJ1-2|TRBV30
ACRPGPTVGYT